A selection of T cell receptor beta chains follows, all from one sample in a study of cytomegalovirus exposure and HLA in healthy donors. TCRdb keeps only in-frame clones here, not all; method: immunoSEQ multiplex PCR. The data contain 100,000 to 150,000 clones, 77% of them singletons. Sequences were obtained from PBMCs. Source of these receptors: a woman in her 40s in good health and CMV-seropositive. The CDR3 runs from the conserved cysteine through the conserved F or W. The size field is filled for only some rows; it gives once, few, many or a size class.

TRBV7-3	15	TRBJ2-1	.	CASSSYGSSFDEQFF
TRBV4-1	13	TRBJ2-2	.	CASSQNLAGELFF
TRBV18	13	TRBJ1-1	.	CASSRQENTEAFF
TRBV6-1	14	TRBJ1-1	.	CASSGRGGATEAFF
TRBV15	16	TRBJ2-2	.	CATSITRGVLTGELFF
TRBV30	13	TRBJ2-7	.	CAWLWREGGEQYF
TRBV6-5	13	TRBJ1-6	once	CASSYLADSPLHF
TRBV6-4	15	TRBJ1-5	.	CASSFIGDINQPQHF
TRBV9	15	TRBJ2-1	once	CASSSSGTTYNEQFF
TRBV5-1	16	TRBJ2-5	.	CASSLGFTTDQETQYF
TRBV12-5	20	TRBJ2-1	.	CASGLVPDGLLAGRHNEQFF
TRBV30	13	TRBJ1-1	.	CAWEKDRGTEAFF
TRBV18	16	TRBJ1-1	.	CASSWTVLSMNTEAFF
TRBV6-6	13	TRBJ1-1	.	CASSYQRLTEAFF
TRBV27	18	TRBJ2-1	.	CASSLSGTSGRLRNEQFF
TRBV7-5	17	TRBJ2-1	.	CARSLDHPSGSDYEQFF
TRBV2	14	TRBJ2-3	once	CASRQGVSTDTQYF
TRBV14	15	TRBJ1-1	few	CASSPGTALNTEAFF
TRBV9	15	TRBJ2-1	.	CASSVEGASYNEQFF
TRBV5-1	15	TRBJ1-1	.	CASSIGGVMNTEAFF
TRBV6-1	13	TRBJ1-5	.	CASSGPGGQPQHF
TRBV7-9	19	TRBJ2-1	.	CASSSLRPGGLAGYNEQFF
TRBV5-4	14	TRBJ2-3	.	CASRPTGRGDTQYF
TRBV28	12	TRBJ2-7	few	CAWGERAYEQYF
TRBV2	14	TRBJ1-1	few	CASSKDIDGTEAFF
TRBV5-4	15	TRBJ2-2	medium-sized	CASSLELAGAGELFF
TRBV20-1	11	.	few	CSAHRVPEQYF
TRBV9	15	TRBJ2-3	.	CASSPGTAGTDTQYF
TRBV4-1	18	TRBJ2-6	.	CASSQDRGQGAGANVLTF
TRBV11-3	14	TRBJ2-5	once	CASSLGLAEETQYF
TRBV11-3	17	TRBJ2-1	.	CASSLGPGLADYNEQFF
TRBV27	15	TRBJ1-5	.	CASSRIGGSNQPQHF
TRBV27	15	TRBJ2-3	.	CASSSGAGVTDTQYF
TRBV5-1	15	TRBJ1-1	few	CASSLGTVENTEAFF
TRBV5-1	16	TRBJ2-7	.	CASSTKSGQINDEQYF
TRBV5-6	17	TRBJ2-1	.	CASSLRGPISSYNEQFF
TRBV19	16	TRBJ2-4	.	CASSPLEAVAKNIQYF
TRBV25-1	14	TRBJ2-1	once	CASSGTGSYNEQFF
TRBV19	15	TRBJ1-5	.	CASSMRGGAKQPQHF
TRBV28	15	TRBJ1-1	.	CASSSGGRVNTEAFF
TRBV5-1	14	TRBJ2-3	.	CASSLGHGVDTQYF
TRBV9	15	TRBJ2-3	few	CASSSRGVGTDTQYF
TRBV5-1	12	TRBJ2-5	few	CASAERRETQYF
TRBV6-1	13	.	.	CASRQQTSYEQYF
TRBV29-1	13	TRBJ1-2	.	CSVETGGEGGYTF
TRBV6-5	15	TRBJ1-2	.	CASSYLGQGKFGYTF
TRBV11-2	13	TRBJ1-5	.	CASSVTGNQPQHF
TRBV7-3	14	TRBJ2-7	.	CASSLGQGNHEQYF
TRBV2	11	TRBJ2-7	.	CASAILGEQYF
TRBV13	14	TRBJ1-1	.	CASRGGGGVKEAFF
TRBV5-1	14	TRBJ2-7	few	CASSPGGGIGWQYF
TRBV15	14	TRBJ1-1	.	CATSGRVPGTEAFF